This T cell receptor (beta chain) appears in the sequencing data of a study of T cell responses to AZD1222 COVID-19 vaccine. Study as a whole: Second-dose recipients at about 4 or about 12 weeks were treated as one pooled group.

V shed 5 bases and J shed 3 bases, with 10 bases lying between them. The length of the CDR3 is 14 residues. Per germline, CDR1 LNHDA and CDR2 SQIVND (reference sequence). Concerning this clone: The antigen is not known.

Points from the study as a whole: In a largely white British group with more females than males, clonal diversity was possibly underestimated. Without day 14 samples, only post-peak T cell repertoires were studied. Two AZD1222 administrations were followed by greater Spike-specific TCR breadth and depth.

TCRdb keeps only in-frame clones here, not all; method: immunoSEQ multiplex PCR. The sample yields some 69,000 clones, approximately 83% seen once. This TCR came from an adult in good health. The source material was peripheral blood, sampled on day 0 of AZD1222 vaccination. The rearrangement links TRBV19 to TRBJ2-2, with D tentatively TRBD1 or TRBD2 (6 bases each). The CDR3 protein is CASSSGADTGELFF. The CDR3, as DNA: TGTGCCAGTAGTTCGGGGGCGGACACCGGGGAGCTGTTTTTT. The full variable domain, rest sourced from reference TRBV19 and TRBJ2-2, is DGGITQSPKYLFRKEGQNVTLSCEQNLNHDAMYWYRQDPGQGLRLIYYSQIVNDFQKGDIAEGYSVSREKKESFPLTVTSAQKNPTAFYLCASSSGADTGELFFGEGSRLTVL.